This T cell receptor beta chain was retrieved from a study of cytomegalovirus exposure and HLA in healthy donors. General study results and limits: There were reportedly fewer N-insertions in an Asian-associated ancestry cluster than the roughly 680-donor mean, in a later analysis. For TCR beta chains, V- and J-gene trimming was later linked to a missense DCLRE1C variant. In vitro experiments confirmed that a few CMV-associated chains were specific for CMV antigens. Common viral pathogens (according to a later analysis) appeared linked to several of the most significant clusters.

Concerning this clone itself: What it binds is not known.

The PCR was carried out with 60 Vbeta primers and 13 Jbeta primers. Assay: immunoSEQ multiplex PCR; the TCRdb copy retains only in-frame clones and omits some. The table shows 120,000 or so clones, with over 70% occurring only once. V shed 5 bases and J 0 bases; nucleotides not matched to a gene: 6. From germline, CDR1 is LGHNA and CDR2 YSLEER. There are 15 residues in the CDR3. The TCR was taken from a woman younger than 30 in good health and CMV-seronegative. V gene TRBV4-3 combines with J gene TRBJ2-7; 8 bases map to TRBD2. Source material: PBMCs. The CDR3 protein is CASSTNGGASYEQYF. CDR3 nucleotides: TGCGCCAGCAGCACCAACGGGGGGGCCTCCTACGAGCAGTACTTC.